The 32 T cell receptor beta chains listed next were all sequenced from one sample in a study of cytomegalovirus exposure and HLA in healthy donors. The PCR had 60 Vbeta and 13 Jbeta primers. Clones were read by immunoSEQ multiplex PCR, and TCRdb kept only the in-frame ones, dropping some. The sample shows roughly 75,000 clones, and roughly 0.89% sits with its ten largest clones. Specimen: PBMCs. All receptors come from a boy aged 5-17 years in good health and CMV-seronegative.

The rearrangement uses TRBV7-2 and TRBJ2-1; D gene unclear. Germline CDR1 and CDR2: SGHTA and FQGNSA. The CDR3 runs to 13 residues. The V end lost 0 bases, the J end lost 6 bases, and 6 bases lay between the germline ends. The CDR3 reads CASSLALPNEQFF. The CDR3 coding sequence is TGTGCCAGCAGCTTAGCCCTACCCAATGAGCAGTTCTTC.

This chain links TRBV5-5 with TRBJ2-3, with D tentatively TRBD2 (6 bases). The CDR3 totals 15 residues. Trimming pared 7 bases from V and 2 bases from J, leaving 17 bases between. Looked up from germline, CDR1 is SGHKS and CDR2 is YYEKEE (reference sequence). The CDR3 region is CASSVPGLNTDTQYF. The CDR3 DNA reads TGTGCCAGCTCCGTCCCGGGACTTAACACAGATACGCAGTATTTT.

CDR3 DNA sequence: TGTGCCAGCAGCTTCGTCCTTACAGGGGAGGCTGAAGCTTTCTTT. It yields the protein CASSFVLTGEAEAFF. V and J are TRBV7-9 and TRBJ1-1; 7 bases fit TRBD1. Trimming removed 3 bases from V and 6 bases from J; junction bases left unmatched: 10. The germline V gene has CDR1 SEHNR and CDR2 FQNEAQ (reference sequence). This CDR3 spans 15 amino acids. The whole variable domain, remainder taken from reference TRBV7-9 and TRBJ1-1, is DTGVSQNPRHKITKRGQNVTFRCDPISEHNRLYWYRQTLGQGPEFLTYFQNEAQLEKSRLLSDRFSAERPKGSFSTLEIQRTEQGDSAMYLCASSFVLTGEAEAFFGQGTRLTVV.

The chain recombines TRBV19 with TRBJ2-7; possibly TRBD1 for D (5 bases). CDR3 size: 14 residues. Germline V gives CDR1 LNHDA, CDR2 SQIVND (reference sequence). The V end was cut by 4 bases, the J end by 4 bases, with 14 bases between. The CDR3 is CASSTRPDKYEQYF. The CDR3 coding sequence is TGTGCCAGTAGTACCAGACCGGACAAATACGAGCAGTACTTC. The variable domain in full, with the rest retrieved from reference TRBV19 and TRBJ2-7, is DGGITQSPKYLFRKEGQNVTLSCEQNLNHDAMYWYRQDPGQGLRLIYYSQIVNDFQKGDIAEGYSVSREKKESFPLTVTSAQKNPTAFYLCASSTRPDKYEQYFGPGTRLTVT.

V is TRBV6-4 and J is TRBJ2-7, with 8 bases fitting TRBD1. Germline V lookup: CDR1 MRHNA, CDR2 SNTAGT. The CDR3 contains 13 residues. The J segment lost 3 bases and the V segment lost 4 bases, leaving 2 bases of the junction unmatched. CDR3 amino acids: CASSVGTGYEQYF. CDR3 DNA: TGTGCCAGCAGTGTTGGGACAGGCTACGAGCAGTACTTC.

The V and J genes are TRBV29-1 and TRBJ1-2; 11 bases match TRBD1. After removal of 7 bases from V and 4 bases from J, the junction contained 5 bases not matched to a gene. This CDR3 has 13 residues. CDR1 and CDR2 from the germline V gene are SQVTM and ANQGSEA. The CDR3 region is CSAQGQGVYGYTF. DNA for the CDR3: TGCAGCGCCCAGGGACAGGGGGTCTATGGCTACACCTTC.

The J gene is TRBJ1-2, the V gene TRBV6-6, with D possibly TRBD1 on 6 matching bases. Germline lookup yields CDR1 MNHNY and CDR2 SVGAGI (reference sequence). This CDR3 is 14 amino acids long. V lost 2 bases to trimming and J lost 5 bases, with 12 bases between them. CDR3 DNA sequence: TGTGCCAGCAGTTACCTGGGGGCAGGATATGGCTACACCTTC. Its translation is CASSYLGAGYGYTF.

The rearrangement joins TRBV30 to TRBJ2-3; 7 nucleotides agree with TRBD1. This CDR3 is built from 14 residues. Germline V lookup: CDR1 GTSNPN, CDR2 SVGIG (reference sequence). The J segment lost 4 bases and the V segment lost 0 bases, leaving 4 bases of the junction unmatched. CDR3 loop: CAWSVGGAADTQYF. CDR3 DNA: TGTGCCTGGAGTGTAGGGGGCGCCGCAGATACGCAGTATTTT. Full variable domain (missing parts from reference TRBV30 and TRBJ2-3): SQTIHQWPATLVQPVGSPLSLECTVEGTSNPNLYWYRQAAGRGLQLLFYSVGIGQISSEVPQNLSASRPQDRQFILSSKKLLLSDSGFYLCAWSVGGAADTQYFGPGTRLTVL.

The chain employs TRBV29-1 and TRBJ1-3, with 7 bases identical to TRBD1. Germline loops: CDR1 SQVTM, CDR2 ANQGSEA. The CDR3 is made up of 14 amino acids. Germline trimming cut 4 bases from V and 4 bases from J; bases unmatched to any gene: 7. The CDR3 region has the DNA TGCAGCGTTGCCCTGACAGGGAGCGGAAACACCATATATTTT. Translated: CSVALTGSGNTIYF. The whole variable domain, filled in from reference TRBV29-1 and TRBJ1-3, reads SAVISQKPSRDICQRGTSLTIQCQVDSQVTMMFWYRQQPGQSLTLIATANQGSEATYESGFVIDKFPISRPNLTFSTLTVSNMSPEDSSIYLCSVALTGSGNTIYFGEGSWLTVV.

The gene calls are TRBV13 and TRBJ1-4, with a tentative D call TRBD1 (6 bases). The germline CDR1 and CDR2 sequences are PRHDT and FYEKMQ (reference sequence). This CDR3 comprises 16 residues. Trimming took off 0 bases at V and 3 bases at J, with 11 bases between the two ends. Here the CDR3 reads CASSLGGGRANEKLFF. The CDR3 DNA reads TGTGCCAGCAGCTTAGGAGGGGGAAGAGCTAATGAAAAACTGTTTTTT.

CDR3 sequence reads: CASSPANTGELFF. The CDR3 bases are TGTGCCAGCTCACCCGCGAACACCGGGGAGCTGTTTTTT. The J gene is TRBJ2-2, the V gene TRBV18; D uncertain. The CDR3 runs 13 residues. V dropped 3 bases and J dropped 0 bases, with 2 bases sitting between them. CDR1 is KGHSH and CDR2 is LQKENI in the germline V gene.

This chain connects TRBV7-9 to TRBJ2-1, with 9 bases aligning to TRBD2. V lost 1 base, J lost 3 bases, and 4 bases stayed unmatched. This CDR3 spans 16 amino acids. CDR1 SEHNR and CDR2 FQNEAQ come from the germline V gene (reference sequence). CDR3: CASSLVTSGLYNEQFF. CDR3 nucleotide sequence: TGTGCCAGCAGCTTAGTGACTAGCGGACTCTACAATGAGCAGTTCTTC. The full variable domain, rest sourced from reference TRBV7-9 and TRBJ2-1, is DTGVSQNPRHKITKRGQNVTFRCDPISEHNRLYWYRQTLGQGPEFLTYFQNEAQLEKSRLLSDRFSAERPKGSFSTLEIQRTEQGDSAMYLCASSLVTSGLYNEQFFGPGTRLTVL.

This chain connects TRBV25-1 to TRBJ1-4; 7 nucleotides line up with TRBD1. The V segment lost 1 base and the J segment 4 bases; nucleotides outside the gene matches: 12. The length of the CDR3 is 18 residues. Germline CDR1 MGHDK, CDR2 SYGVNS. This CDR3 reads CASSEFGTDYSGNEKLFF. In DNA, the CDR3 is TGTGCCAGCAGTGAATTCGGGACAGATTACAGCGGTAATGAAAAACTGTTTTTT.

J is TRBJ2-3 and V is TRBV4-1; 9 nucleotides line up with TRBD2. The germline V gene has CDR1 MGHRA and CDR2 YSYEKL. Trimming removed 5 bases from V and 0 bases from J; junction bases left unmatched: 15. This CDR3 contains 19 residues. The CDR3 nucleotides are TGCGCCAGCAGCACCACTCGCCTGGCGGGAGGGAGTAGCACAGATACGCAGTATTTT. Protein: CASSTTRLAGGSSTDTQYF.

J is TRBJ2-5 and V is TRBV30; no clear D gene. Germline CDR1 and CDR2: GTSNPN and SVGIG (reference sequence). The CDR3 is 11 amino acids. The germline V and J ends were trimmed by 5 bases and 0 bases, with 4 bases remaining between them. The CDR3 DNA reads as TGTGCCTGGTCAGACCAAGAGACCCAGTACTTC. It specifies CAWSDQETQYF.

The chain links TRBV9 to TRBJ1-2; D may be TRBD1 (6 bases). The V gene's germline CDR1 is SGDLS and CDR2 YYNGEE. The CDR3 covers 15 residues. The ends were cut back, 4 bases at V and 0 bases at J, with 13 bases in the middle. CDR3 protein: CASSPQDRTNYGYTF. In DNA form, the CDR3 reads TGTGCCAGCAGCCCCCAAGACAGGACTAACTATGGCTACACCTTC.

The chain links TRBV19 to TRBJ1-1; TRBD1 agrees at 9 bases. The CDR3 is made up of 15 amino acids. Germline assignment: CDR1 LNHDA and CDR2 SQIVND (reference sequence). The V and J ends lost 6 bases and 1 base, in that order; junction bases with no gene match: 6. The CDR3 sequence is CASRGTGLWNTEAFF. Written as DNA, the CDR3 is TGTGCCAGTAGGGGGACAGGGTTATGGAACACTGAAGCTTTCTTT.

The chain carries TRBV5-8 and TRBJ1-1, with D possibly TRBD1 on 5 matching bases. The CDR3 is 15 residues long. Trimming shortened V by 4 bases and J by 3 bases, and 16 bases separated the two germline ends. Germline CDR1 is SGHTS and CDR2 is YDEGEE. The CDR3 region is CASSQGAGRYTEAFF. In DNA, the CDR3 is TGTGCCAGCAGCCAAGGGGCAGGGAGGTACACTGAAGCTTTCTTT.

This sequence joins TRBV30 and TRBJ1-1; 10 nucleotides align to TRBD1. The CDR3 is 14 amino acids. V was clipped by 1 base and J by 4 bases; unmatched bases: 3. CDR1 GTSNPN and CDR2 SVGIG come from the germline V gene (reference sequence). CDR3: CAWSGDRGGTEAFF. DNA of the CDR3: TGTGCCTGGAGTGGGGACAGGGGAGGCACTGAAGCTTTCTTT. The full variable domain, in which reference TRBV30 and TRBJ1-1 provide the parts outside the CDR3, is SQTIHQWPATLVQPVGSPLSLECTVEGTSNPNLYWYRQAAGRGLQLLFYSVGIGQISSEVPQNLSASRPQDRQFILSSKKLLLSDSGFYLCAWSGDRGGTEAFFGQGTRLTVV.

The chain uses TRBV7-9 and TRBJ2-3; no definite D call. This CDR3 has 11 amino acids. CDR1 is SEHNR, CDR2 FQNEAQ, per germline (reference sequence). V gave up 3 bases and J gave up 6 bases, with 4 bases separating them. The CDR3 protein is CASSLSDTQYF. The CDR3, as DNA: TGTGCCAGCAGCTTGTCGGATACGCAGTATTTT.

V gene TRBV6-5 combines with J gene TRBJ1-2; D ambiguous. This CDR3 region has 15 residues. The germline V gene has CDR1 MNHEY and CDR2 SVGAGI. The V and J ends lost 7 bases and 5 bases respectively, with 20 bases between them. Here the CDR3 reads CASIRDRSNLYGYTF. CDR3 nucleotide sequence: TGTGCCAGCATACGAGATAGAAGCAACCTTTATGGCTACACCTTC.

This chain joins TRBV19 and TRBJ2-7; TRBD2 matches 9 bases. Germline CDR1 LNHDA, CDR2 SQIVND (reference sequence). The CDR3 extends over 14 amino acids. The V segment lost 3 bases and the J segment 4 bases; nucleotides outside the gene matches: 4. The CDR3 region has the DNA TGTGCCAGTAGTATCACTAGCGGGCCTTACGAGCAGTACTTC. Translating gives CASSITSGPYEQYF.

CDR3 sequence reads: CASSDSEGSSYNEQFF. The CDR3 nucleotides read TGTGCCAGCAGTGATAGTGAAGGGAGCTCCTACAATGAGCAGTTCTTC. J is TRBJ2-1 and V is TRBV25-1; D perhaps matches TRBD2 (5 bases). Germline CDR1 and CDR2: MGHDK and SYGVNS. There are 16 residues in the CDR3. Trimming removed 3 bases from V and 0 bases from J, with 12 bases in between.

This chain joins TRBV30 and TRBJ1-1; the D is unclear. Between the trimmed V and J ends, which lost 1 base and 2 bases, there was a span of 8 bases. The CDR3 sequence is 13 residues long. Germline loops: CDR1 GTSNPN, CDR2 SVGIG (reference sequence). The CDR3 DNA is TGTGCCTGGAGTGGGCGGGGTAACACTGAAGCTTTCTTT. This translates into CAWSGRGNTEAFF.

Note on this clone: Sequence at one end of the junction differs from germline and may be a read error. The genes are TRBV30 and TRBJ1-5, with D perhaps TRBD1 (6 bases). Germline lookup yields CDR1 GTSNPN and CDR2 SVGIG (reference sequence). This CDR3 has 15 residues. CDR3 sequence: CAGSVGGRSNQPQHF. CDR3 coding DNA: TGTGCCGGGAGTGTAGGGGGACGGAGCAATCAGCCCCAGCATTTT. Full variable domain (missing parts from reference TRBV30 and TRBJ1-5): SQTIHQWPATLVQPVGSPLSLECTVEGTSNPNLYWYRQAAGRGLQLLFYSVGIGQISSEVPQNLSASRPQDRQFILSSKKLLLSDSGFYLCAGSVGGRSNQPQHFGDGTRLSIL.

The CDR3 reads CASSPNQPQHF. CDR3 nucleotide sequence: TGTGCCAGCAGCCCGAATCAGCCCCAGCATTTT. The chain is built from TRBV7-2 and TRBJ1-5; D is uncertain. V shed 5 bases and J shed 4 bases, with 3 bases lying between them. The CDR3 length is 11 residues. Germline-derived CDR1 and CDR2 are SGHTA and FQGNSA.

This chain connects TRBV6-1 to TRBJ1-6; D ambiguous. This CDR3 is 14 amino acids long. Germline V CDR1 and CDR2: MNHNS, SASEGT. V lost 1 base and J 9 bases, leaving 10 bases between the germline ends. The CDR3 loop is CASSEGARSSPLHF. CDR3 nucleotide sequence: TGTGCCAGCAGTGAAGGAGCCCGGAGTTCACCCCTCCACTTT.

The V gene is TRBV9, the J gene TRBJ2-1; TRBD2 matches at 14 bases. Unmatched junction bases numbered 14, after V lost 3 bases and J lost 9 bases. The CDR3 extends over 18 amino acids. Per germline, CDR1 SGDLS and CDR2 YYNGEE. CDR3 loop: CASSEHLPGTSGSSEQFF. The CDR3 region has the DNA TGTGCCAGCAGCGAGCATCTTCCCGGGACTAGCGGGAGTAGTGAGCAGTTCTTC.

The genes are TRBV25-1 and TRBJ1-5; D unresolved. Trimming shortened V by 4 bases and J by 4 bases, and 8 bases separated the two germline ends. CDR1 and CDR2 (germline): MGHDK, SYGVNS. The CDR3 spans 13 residues. The CDR3 loop is CASSGTDNQPQHF. The CDR3 nucleotides are TGTGCCAGCAGTGGAACAGATAATCAGCCCCAGCATTTT.

The chain links TRBV11-3 to TRBJ1-5; a weak D match, TRBD1 (6 bases). The length of the CDR3 is 16 residues. Per the germline V gene, CDR1 is SGHNT and CDR2 is YENEEA. The V end lost 1 base, the J end lost 0 bases, and 10 bases lay between the germline ends. The CDR3 bases are TGTGCCAGCAGCTTAGGGACAGACTATAGCAATCAGCCCCAGCATTTT. Protein: CASSLGTDYSNQPQHF.

This rearrangement joins TRBV6-1 to TRBJ2-3; 14 bases are a match to TRBD2. The CDR3 is 17 amino acids. The V and J ends lost 0 bases and 5 bases, in that order; junction bases with no gene match: 4. Germline values: CDR1 MNHNS, CDR2 SASEGT. The CDR3 DNA reads TGTGCCAGCAGTGAAGCGAGACTAGCGGGGGGGGTAGATACGCAGTATTTT. It codes for CASSEARLAGGVDTQYF.

V and J are TRBV6-5 and TRBJ2-7; 14 nucleotides match TRBD2. The CDR3 covers 15 residues. CDR1 and CDR2 from the germline V gene are MNHEY and SVGAGI. Losses at the gene ends were 6 bases for V and 5 bases for J; bases not matched to a gene: 6. The CDR3 sequence: CASRELGLAGDEQYF. CDR3 in DNA: TGTGCCAGCAGAGAGCTGGGACTAGCGGGAGACGAGCAGTACTTC.